The present T cell receptor beta chain was sequenced within a study of shared clonotypes between healthy human individuals. There are 13 residues in the CDR3. Germline-derived CDR1 and CDR2 are MDHEN and SYDVKM. Trimming removed 3 bases at V and 6 bases at J, with 11 bases between. Every subset's genomic DNA went evenly onto several immunoSEQ plates. Sequenced by immunoSEQ multiplex PCR; TCRdb stores in-frame clones only, minus some. Of under 150,000 clones listed, around two thirds are singletons. The clonotype originates from a woman aged 30 to 39 in good health. Sequencing was done on a sample of memory CD8+ T cells sorted from blood. Subset in this sample: CD45RO+ cells pooled with CCR7-negative TemRA cells. The V call is TRBV28, the J call TRBJ1-1; the D gene is possibly TRBD1 (6 bases). The CDR3 sequence is CASSFTGAAEAFF. The CDR3 nucleotides are TGTGCCAGCAGTTTTACGGGGGCCGCTGAAGCTTTCTTT. Variable domain in full (rest from reference TRBV28 and TRBJ1-1): DVKVTQSSRYLVKRTGEKVFLECVQDMDHENMFWYRQDPGLGLRLIYFSYDVKMKEKGDIPEGYSVSREKKERFSLILESASTNQTSMYLCASSFTGAAEAFFGQGTRLTVV.